This TCR beta chain is drawn from a study of beta chain features in type 1 diabetes. Study overall: No age, gender or cell yield differences were seen between patients and healthy donors. The study examined 107,917,701 sorted cells across all samples.

This clone was picked up a small number of times. Its antigen is not identified. V lost 6 bases, J lost 3 bases, and 4 bases stayed unmatched. The CDR3 extends over 14 amino acids. Germline CDR1 and CDR2: SNHLY and FYNNEI. Via the markers CD45RO/CCR7/CD25/CD127/CD95/CD27, stem cell-like memory, regulatory, central memory and naive CD4+ cells were sorted. Study-wide results and caveats: TCRB CDR3s were moderately but significantly shorter in Type 1 diabetes patients in all four CD4+ subsets. The naive, central memory and Treg TCRB repertoires of patients appeared to be more similar to one another than those of healthy donors.

Expressed TCRB transcripts were sequenced after all isolated RNA was converted to cDNA. Sequenced by immunoSEQ multiplex PCR; TCRdb stores in-frame clones only, minus some. The sample records about 280,000 clones, 14% to 15% being singletons. The chain recombines TRBV2 with TRBJ2-1, with 8 nucleotides matching TRBD1. This clonotype originated in a young man with type 1 diabetes. Sequencing was carried out using naive CD4+ T cells from blood. Here the CDR3 DNA reads TGTGCCAGCAGGATAGGACAGGGCTACAATGAGCAGTTCTTC. This encodes CASRIGQGYNEQFF.